These 23 T cell receptor beta chains originate from one sample sequenced in a study of T cell changes during pregnancy in multiple sclerosis (dated by TCRdb to between 2018 and 2021). The library was prepared using the immunoSEQ multiplex PCR assay. TCRdb stores this immuneACCESS table with in-frame sequences only. Part of the clones is absent; in the studies checked, under half of the shortfall reflects unresolved V genes, and no reason is known for the rest. Counted in this sample were over 70,000 clones; approximately 95% of them appeared once. The ten largest clones take up 4.3% of the sample. This material consisted of peripheral blood, taken in the first trimester of pregnancy. Receptor source: a female donor with multiple sclerosis, enrolled in a pregnancy study.

The CDR3 DNA reads TGCAGTGCTGCGACTAGCTTTGAGCAGTTCTTC. Translating it yields CSAATSFEQFF. This chain uses TRBV20-1 with TRBJ2-1, with 7 bases that match TRBD2. This CDR3 has 11 residues. CDR1 DFQATT and CDR2 SNEGSKA come from the germline V gene (reference sequence). V lost 5 bases, J lost 9 bases, and 4 bases stayed unmatched.

This clone was seen a few times. This chain links TRBV6-5 with TRBJ1-3; no clear D. Germline values: CDR1 MNHEY, CDR2 SVGAGI. The CDR3 sequence is 12 residues long. V dropped 6 bases and J dropped 7 bases, with 10 bases sitting between them. The CDR3 sequence: CASRDPGNTIYF. As DNA, the CDR3 is TGTGCCAGCAGGGACCCGGGGAACACCATATATTTT.

The chain has TRBV6-1 and TRBJ2-5; TRBD1 aligns across 10 bases. Germline V lookup: CDR1 MNHNS, CDR2 SASEGT. Trimming removed 6 bases from V and 3 bases from J; junction bases left unmatched: 4. The CDR3 has 14 residues. In nucleotides, the CDR3 is TGTGCCAGCAGCCAGGACAGGGGGAAAGAGACCCAGTACTTC. Amino acids: CASSQDRGKETQYF.

The rearrangement uses TRBV27 and TRBJ2-3; 7 bases fit TRBD2. Germline CDR1 is MNHEY and CDR2 is SMNVEV (reference sequence). J lost 1 base, V lost 6 bases, and 10 bases had no gene match. The CDR3 sequence is 16 residues long. CDR3 protein: CASRLGGSSRTDTQYF. CDR3 sequence (DNA): TGTGCCAGCAGACTGGGGGGGTCCTCACGCACAGATACGCAGTATTTT.

The rearrangement links TRBV15 to TRBJ2-1; a weak D match, TRBD2 (5 bases). Trimming stripped 0 bases from V and 10 bases from J, with 10 bases between. Germline CDR1 is LNHNV and CDR2 is YYDKDF (reference sequence). This CDR3 has 13 residues. In DNA form, the CDR3 reads TGTGCCACCAGCAGAGACGGGTCGGGGGAGCAGTTCTTC. Translating gives CATSRDGSGEQFF.

This clone was seen only a few times. The V gene is TRBV6-5, the J gene TRBJ1-1; D is possibly TRBD1 (5 bases). The CDR3 spans 13 residues. V lost 5 bases to trimming and J lost 7 bases, with 14 bases between them. CDR1 is MNHEY, CDR2 SVGAGI, per germline. CDR3 bases: TGTGCCAGCAGTACCTGGGGGGTCAATGAAGCTTTCTTT. This encodes CASSTWGVNEAFF.

The chain recombines TRBV9 with TRBJ2-3; 10 positions agree with TRBD1. V shed 3 bases, J shed 5 bases, and the junction held 6 bases outside the gene matches. The CDR3 is 15 residues long. The germline V gene has CDR1 SGDLS and CDR2 YYNGEE. CDR3 amino acids: CASSEPGQGLDTQYF. The CDR3 DNA reads TGTGCCAGCAGCGAGCCGGGACAGGGGTTAGATACGCAGTATTTT.

This sequence joins TRBV27 and TRBJ2-2, with D possibly TRBD1 on 6 matching bases. CDR1 is MNHEY, CDR2 SMNVEV, per germline (reference sequence). The CDR3 loop spans 17 amino acids. V lost 6 bases to trimming and J lost 2 bases, with 19 bases between them. The chain's CDR3 is CASRKIGTNANTGELFF. The CDR3 nucleotides are TGTGCCAGCAGGAAAATAGGGACAAATGCTAACACCGGGGAGCTGTTTTTT.

The chain has TRBV29-1 and TRBJ1-1; D not certain. Germline CDR1 and CDR2: SQVTM and ANQGSEA. The CDR3 length is 11 residues. Between the trimmed V and J ends, which lost 4 bases and 3 bases, there was a span of 6 bases. The CDR3 DNA reads TGCAGCGTTGCGGTTTACACTGAAGCTTTCTTT. Its protein is CSVAVYTEAFF.

This sequence joins TRBV9 and TRBJ1-1; 10 bases are shared with TRBD1. V lost 4 bases and J lost 10; bases outside the gene matches: 10. The germline CDR1 and CDR2 sequences are SGDLS and YYNGEE. The CDR3 covers 14 residues. The CDR3 loop is CASSTLTGGEGAFF. In DNA, the CDR3 is TGTGCCAGCAGCACCCTGACAGGGGGCGAAGGAGCTTTCTTT.

V is TRBV7-2 and J is TRBJ2-3, with 8 bases lining up with TRBD2. The junction had 11 bases not matched to a gene; V was cut back by 1 base and J by 5 bases. CDR3 length: 17 amino acids. Germline CDR1 is SGHTA and CDR2 is FQGNSA. The CDR3 bases are TGTGCCAGCAGCTTAGGAACCTACGGGGGGGCCGGAGATACGCAGTATTTT. Its protein is CASSLGTYGGAGDTQYF.

The J gene is TRBJ2-5, the V gene TRBV7-8; 13 nucleotides line up with TRBD2. The V gene's germline CDR1 is SGHVS and CDR2 FQNEAQ. The trim removed 1 base at V and 1 base at J, leaving 3 bases unmatched. The length of the CDR3 is 17 residues. CDR3 nucleotides: TGTGCCAGCAGCTTAGTGTGGACTAGCGGGGGCCAAGAGACCCAGTACTTC. It encodes CASSLVWTSGGQETQYF. The whole variable domain, filled in from reference TRBV7-8 and TRBJ2-5, reads GAGVSQSPRYKVAKRGQDVALRCDPISGHVSLFWYQQALGQGPEFLTYFQNEAQLDKSGLPSDRFFAERPEGSVSTLKIQRTQQEDSAVYLCASSLVWTSGGQETQYFGPGTRLLVL.

The DNA of the CDR3 is TGCGCCAGCAGCTTGGAAGAAGGGGCCCTCAGGGAAAAACTGTTTTTT. It codes for CASSLEEGALREKLFF. The chain couples TRBV5-1 to TRBJ1-4; possible D gene TRBD1, 5 bases. Germline assignment: CDR1 SGHRS and CDR2 YFSETQ. The CDR3 consists of 16 residues. V lost 0 bases and J 8 bases, leaving 17 bases between the germline ends.

CDR3 loop: CASSLYSGGAEEQYF. The CDR3 DNA sequence: TGTGCCAGCAGCTTATATAGCGGGGGGGCGGAAGAGCAGTACTTC. This chain joins TRBV7-9 and TRBJ2-7; 11 bases agree with TRBD2. Looked up from germline, CDR1 is SEHNR and CDR2 is FQNEAQ (reference sequence). Trimming took 2 bases from V and 7 from J; bases not matched to a gene: 7. This CDR3 contains 15 residues.

This sequence joins TRBV23-1 and TRBJ1-2, with D perhaps matching TRBD1 (6 bases). TRBV23-1 is noted as an ORF with a role that remains uncertain. Between the trimmed V and J ends, which lost 4 bases and 3 bases, there was a span of 21 bases. The CDR3 totals 17 residues. The CDR3 loop is CASSPKRGYEADYGYTF. Here the CDR3 DNA reads TGCGCCAGCAGTCCCAAGAGGGGGTACGAGGCGGACTATGGCTACACCTTC.

The chain employs TRBV19 and TRBJ1-3, with a weak D call TRBD1 (6 bases). The CDR3 sequence is 16 residues long. V was pared by 2 bases and J by 4 bases, with 15 bases between. The germline V gene has CDR1 LNHDA and CDR2 SQIVND (reference sequence). CDR3 nucleotide sequence: TGTGCCAGTAGTATAAGGGGCAGGGACATCGGAAACACCATATATTTT. Amino acid sequence: CASSIRGRDIGNTIYF.

The V gene is TRBV27, the J gene TRBJ2-7; tentative D call: TRBD1 (6 bases). The CDR3 is 17 amino acids. Trimming removed 2 bases at V and 0 bases at J, with 17 bases between. Germline-derived CDR1 and CDR2 are MNHEY and SMNVEV (reference sequence). This chain's CDR3 is CASSLSPAGAYSYEQYF. Here the CDR3 DNA reads TGTGCCAGCAGTTTAAGCCCCGCAGGGGCCTACTCCTACGAGCAGTACTTC.

The V gene is TRBV9, the J gene TRBJ2-3; D gene unclear. From germline, CDR1 is SGDLS and CDR2 YYNGEE. V was trimmed by 0 bases and J by 0 bases, leaving 11 bases between them. This CDR3 spans 16 amino acids. The CDR3 DNA reads TGTGCCAGCAGCGTAGCTCTGGCCCAGAGCACAGATACGCAGTATTTT. Amino acids: CASSVALAQSTDTQYF. Full variable domain (missing parts from reference TRBV9 and TRBJ2-3): DSGVTQTPKHLITATGQRVTLRCSPRSGDLSVYWYQQSLDQGLQFLIQYYNGEERAKGNILERFSAQQFPDLHSELNLSSLELGDSALYFCASSVALAQSTDTQYFGPGTRLTVL.

The CDR3 DNA sequence: TGCAGCTACCTAGACAGCTCCAACTATGGCTACACCTTC. This encodes CSYLDSSNYGYTF. V and J are TRBV29-1 and TRBJ1-2, with a tentative D call TRBD1 (5 bases). Trimming left V 8 bases short and J 2 bases short, with 15 bases between. The CDR3 runs to 13 residues. The germline gives CDR1 SQVTM, CDR2 ANQGSEA.

The chain recombines TRBV15 with TRBJ2-4; 12 nucleotides line up with TRBD1. Losses at the gene ends were 6 bases for V and 8 bases for J; bases not matched to a gene: 8. Looked up from germline, CDR1 is LNHNV and CDR2 is YYDKDF (reference sequence). CDR3 size: 15 residues. CDR3 sequence reads: CATRGTGGKGDIQYF. CDR3 bases: TGTGCCACCAGAGGGACAGGGGGCAAAGGGGACATTCAGTACTTC.

The V gene is TRBV2, the J gene TRBJ1-2; the match to TRBD1 covers 7 bases. Germline CDR1 is SNHLY and CDR2 is FYNNEI. J was trimmed by 2 bases and V by 8 bases; bases with no gene match: 5. This CDR3 is 13 amino acids long. CDR3 DNA sequence: TGTGCCAGCGGCCGGGGACAGAACTATGGCTACACCTTC. Encoded protein: CASGRGQNYGYTF. The full variable domain, rest sourced from reference TRBV2 and TRBJ1-2, is EPEVTQTPSHQVTQMGQEVILRCVPISNHLYFYWYRQILGQKVEFLVSFYNNEISEKSEIFDDQFSVERPDGSNFTLKIRSTKLEDSAMYFCASGRGQNYGYTFGSGTRLTVV.

This chain uses TRBV6-6 with TRBJ2-1; 7 bases align to TRBD2. V dropped 6 bases and J dropped 5; count of bases not matched to a gene: 13. This CDR3 region has 16 residues. In germline, CDR1 is MNHNY, CDR2 SVGAGI (reference sequence). The CDR3 loop reads CASRTLAITLHNEQFF. The DNA of the CDR3 is TGTGCCAGCAGAACACTAGCGATAACCCTCCACAATGAGCAGTTCTTC.

The V gene is TRBV5-1, the J gene TRBJ1-6; D is perhaps TRBD1 (5 bases). V lost 5 bases to trimming and J lost 8 bases, with 14 bases between them. The germline CDR1 and CDR2 sequences are SGHRS and YFSETQ. The length of the CDR3 is 14 residues. CDR3 sequence (DNA): TGCGCCAGCAGACTCCAGGGTGAGGATTCACCCCTCCACTTT. Translating it yields CASRLQGEDSPLHF.